Given below is one T cell receptor beta chain in context. Produced via immunoSEQ multiplex PCR; TCRdb's table is partial and in-frame only. The sample has more than 70,000 clones; 90% to 95% are singletons. The source of the sample is a study of T cell changes during pregnancy in multiple sclerosis. Germline assignment: CDR1 SGHTA and CDR2 FQGTGA. The ends lost 2 bases at V and 5 bases at J; junction bases unmatched: 7. This CDR3 region has 16 residues. The receptor comes from a female donor with multiple sclerosis, enrolled in a pregnancy study. The input for sequencing was peripheral blood, taken in the second trimester of pregnancy. This chain uses TRBV7-3 with TRBJ1-5, with 9 bases aligning to TRBD1. The CDR3 loop is CASSLVQGAQDQPQHF. The CDR3 nucleotides are TGTGCCAGCAGCTTAGTACAGGGGGCGCAGGATCAGCCCCAGCATTTT.